These T cell receptor beta chains were read from a single sample in a study of metastatic and nonmetastatic thyroid tumors. From the PCR reads, TCRdb re-called clones with MiXCR. The sample contains more than 40,000 clones, 16% of which appear only once. Material for sequencing was blood. These receptors were collected from a female donor with papillary thyroid cancer or a benign thyroid nodule (not recorded which). Some clones in this sample may be carry-over from other donors' samples. The CDR3 runs from the conserved cysteine through the conserved F or W. D genes are given only for firm matches. Size tells how often a clone was seen (once, few, many) or the class of an expanded clone, and some rows leave it out.

>TRBJ2-1|18|TRBV19|TRBD2|many
CASSIATMTSGNYNEQFF
TGTGCCAGTAGTATTGCGACTATGACTAGCGGAAACTACAATGAGCAGTTCTTC
>TRBJ2-6|16|TRBV6-5|TRBD1|-
CASSFQGAGGANVLTF
TGTGCCAGCAGTTTTCAGGGGGCTGGAGGGGCCAACGTCCTGACTTTC
>TRBJ2-7|16|TRBV27|-|many
CASSPSAGDTRNEQYF
TGTGCCAGCAGTCCAAGTGCAGGGGACACTAGGAACGAGCAGTACTTC
>TRBJ1-1|14|TRBV6-1|-|many
CASRLTGADTEAFF
TGTGCCAGCAGACTAACAGGTGCCGACACTGAAGCTTTCTTT
>TRBJ1-4|15|TRBV5-4|-|-
CASSYTGPGGEKLFF
TGTGCCAGCAGCTATACAGGCCCCGGAGGTGAAAAACTGTTTTTT
>TRBJ1-2|12|TRBV2|TRBD1|many
CASTLTGDGYTF
TGTGCCAGCACCCTGACAGGGGATGGCTACACCTTC
>TRBJ1-2|12|TRBV28|-|many
CASSLGLLGYTF
TGTGCCAGCAGTTTAGGGCTGTTAGGCTACACCTTC
>TRBJ2-5|15|TRBV27|-|-
CASSLWGLSEETQYF
TGTGCCAGCAGTTTATGGGGTCTGTCGGAAGAGACCCAGTACTTC
>TRBJ2-7|15|TRBV7-2|TRBD1|many
CASSPGTVSSYEQYF
TGTGCCAGCAGCCCAGGGACAGTTAGCTCCTACGAGCAGTACTTC
>TRBJ1-2|13|TRBV19|-|few
CATQEGCKHGYTF
TGTGCCACGCAGGAGGGTTGTAAGCATGGCTACACCTTC
>TRBJ2-1|15|TRBV6-2/TRBV6-3|-|few
CAISPWGGESDEQFF
TGTGCCATCTCCCCCTGGGGCGGCGAGAGCGATGAGCAGTTCTTC
>TRBJ1-2|14|TRBV27|-|-
CASSRTATDYGYTF
TGTGCCAGCAGCCGGACAGCTACGGACTATGGCTACACCTTC
>TRBJ1-5|14|TRBV27|TRBD1|many
CASSETGYSKPQHF
TGTGCCAGCAGCGAGACAGGGTATTCGAAGCCCCAGCATTTT
>TRBJ1-6|16|TRBV20-1|-|-
CSAIDPTWAVNSPLHF
TGCAGTGCTATAGATCCGACATGGGCGGTAAATTCACCCCTCCACTTT
>TRBJ2-7|15|TRBV29-1|TRBD1|-
CSVRATGAGSYEQYF
TGCAGCGTCCGAGCGACAGGGGCAGGCTCCTACGAGCAGTACTTC
>TRBJ1-2|16|TRBV12-3/TRBV12-4|-|many
CASSLAPGLANYGYTF
TGTGCCAGCAGTTTAGCGCCGGGGTTGGCTAACTATGGCTACACCTTC
>TRBJ1-6|16|TRBV6-2/TRBV6-3|-|-
CASSWGPGRTNSPLHF
TGTGCCAGCAGTTGGGGGCCGGGGAGGACTAATTCACCCCTCCACTTT
>TRBJ2-7|15|TRBV7-2|-|many
CASSLGLAPAGEQYF
TGTGCCAGCAGCTTAGGCCTCGCACCCGCCGGCGAGCAGTACTTC
>TRBJ1-2|14|TRBV5-5|-|few
CASSLHSTSYGYTF
TGTGCCAGCAGCTTGCACAGCACCTCCTATGGCTACACCTTC
>TRBJ2-5|13|TRBV20-1|-|many
CSAREGHQETQYF
TGCAGTGCTAGAGAGGGCCACCAAGAGACCCAGTACTTC
>TRBJ2-1|16|TRBV2|TRBD2|many
CASSHSLADPSDEQFF
TGTGCCAGCAGTCACTCACTAGCGGACCCCTCGGATGAGCAGTTCTTC
>TRBJ2-7|15|TRBV7-2|TRBD2|-
CASSPILLAGGEQYF
TGTGCCAGCAGCCCTATTTTGCTAGCGGGAGGCGAGCAGTACTTC
>TRBJ2-7|14|TRBV5-1|-|many
CASHTGGFSDEQYF
TGCGCCAGCCACACCGGGGGATTTTCCGACGAGCAGTACTTC
>TRBJ2-1|17|TRBV27|TRBD2|few
CASSSLVSGSSNNEQFF
TGTGCCAGCAGCTCCTTAGTTAGCGGGAGCTCGAACAATGAGCAGTTCTTC
>TRBJ2-5|14|TRBV13|-|many
CASSSALRQETQYF
TGTGCCAGCAGCTCCGCCCTTCGACAAGAGACCCAGTACTTC
>TRBJ1-6|16|TRBV30|-|many
CACPAGAAGIDSPLHF
TGTGCCTGCCCTGCGGGAGCCGCGGGGATCGATTCACCCCTCCACTTT
>TRBJ2-7|15|TRBV4-1|-|-
CASSQGVRSSYEQYF
TGCGCCAGCAGCCAAGGGGTACGGAGCTCCTACGAGCAGTACTTC
>TRBJ2-1|15|TRBV5-1|-|many
CASSFEGVWGNEQFF
TGCGCCAGCAGCTTTGAGGGAGTGTGGGGCAATGAGCAGTTCTTC
>TRBJ1-2|13|TRBV6-1|TRBD1|-
CAGSAQGVGGYTF
TGTGCCGGCAGTGCACAGGGGGTGGGTGGCTACACCTTC
>TRBJ2-3|14|TRBV20-1|TRBD2|many
CSAGGSGRAQEQYF
TGCAGTGCTGGGGGTAGCGGGAGGGCCCAAGAGCAGTATTTT
>TRBJ2-3|16|TRBV19|TRBD2|many
CASSMKYSGRTDTQYF
TGTGCCAGTAGTATGAAATATAGCGGGAGGACAGATACGCAGTATTTT
>TRBJ1-2|16|TRBV10-3|TRBD1|-
CAISDGTGGPKYRYTF
TGTGCCATCAGCGACGGGACAGGGGGCCCTAAATATCGCTACACATTC
>TRBJ1-5|15|TRBV6-2/TRBV6-3|-|-
CASTPNGLSNQPQHF
TGTGCCAGCACCCCTAATGGGTTAAGCAATCAGCCCCAGCATTTT
>TRBJ2-1|16|TRBV5-1|-|-
CASNRGAGLSHNEQFF
TGCGCCAGCAATAGGGGCGCGGGACTTAGCCACAATGAGCAGTTCTTC
>TRBJ1-2|16|TRBV11-2|TRBD1|many
CASSQEAGGGPYGYTF
TGTGCCAGCAGCCAAGAGGCAGGAGGGGGCCCCTATGGCTACACCTTC
>TRBJ2-2|14|TRBV6-2/TRBV6-3|TRBD1|medium-sized
CASRYRGNTGELFF
TGTGCCAGCAGGTACAGGGGAAACACCGGGGAGCTGTTTTTT
>TRBJ2-1|15|TRBV9|TRBD1|-
CASSVEGQGRNEQFF
TGTGCCAGCAGCGTAGAGGGACAGGGCCGCAATGAGCAGTTCTTC
>TRBJ1-5|13|TRBV29-1|-|many
CSVSETEGQPQHF
TGCAGCGTCTCTGAGACAGAGGGTCAGCCCCAGCATTTT
>TRBJ2-5|16|TRBV5-4|TRBD2|-
CASSFASGSYGETQYF
TGTGCCAGCAGCTTTGCAAGCGGGAGTTACGGTGAGACCCAGTACTTC
>TRBJ2-5|9|TRBV10-1|-|few
CASDETQYF
TGCGCCAGCGATGAGACCCAGTACTTC